A single sample is the source of the 31 T cell receptor beta chains below, sequenced in a study of CD8+ T cells in alopecia areata. cDNA prepared by RNA extraction and subsequent reverse transcription served as the template for sequencing. Produced via immunoSEQ multiplex PCR; TCRdb's table is partial and in-frame only. The table records approximately 66,000 clones, approximately 58% of them present only once. Sequenced here: CD8+ T cells sorted from blood, sampled at week 0. The receptor set was obtained from a human donor with alopecia areata.

The chain carries TRBV27 and TRBJ1-2; D uncertain. The V and J ends lost 2 bases and 2 bases respectively, with 6 bases between them. The CDR3 sequence is 13 residues long. In germline, CDR1 is MNHEY, CDR2 SMNVEV (reference sequence). The CDR3 spells CASSLPGNYGYTF. Written as DNA, the CDR3 is TGTGCCAGCAGTTTACCGGGGAACTATGGCTACACCTTC.

This rearrangement joins TRBV29-1 to TRBJ2-7, with D tentatively TRBD1 or TRBD2 (5 bases each). Trimming left V 5 bases short and J 0 bases short, with 11 bases between. CDR1 and CDR2 from the germline V gene are SQVTM and ANQGSEA. CDR3 length: 13 residues. The chain's CDR3 is CSVTGSVSYEQYF. The CDR3 region has the DNA TGCAGCGTTACAGGTAGCGTCTCCTACGAGCAGTACTTC.

The chain links TRBV6-5 to TRBJ2-5, with TRBD1 as a possible D gene (5 bases). V was clipped by 3 bases and J by 2 bases, with 10 bases between them. Germline V gene data show CDR1 as MNHEY and CDR2 as SVGAGI. The CDR3 runs 14 residues. For the CDR3, the DNA is TGTGCCAGCAGTTATACACAGGAACAAGAGACCCAGTACTTC. This encodes CASSYTQEQETQYF.

The V call is TRBV5-1, the J call TRBJ2-4; the match to TRBD1 covers 11 bases. CDR1 SGHRS and CDR2 YFSETQ come from the germline V gene. V lost 7 bases, J lost 5 bases, and 2 bases stayed unmatched. CDR3 length: 13 amino acids. CDR3 protein: CASGQGAENIQYF. CDR3 nucleotides: TGCGCCAGCGGACAGGGGGCCGAAAACATTCAGTACTTC.

This clone was picked up a small number of times. A read error likely explains this, since a far larger clone differs by one base. The chain employs TRBV5-1 and TRBJ2-1; D unclear. The germline V and J ends were trimmed by 2 bases and 6 bases, with 6 bases remaining between them. Germline CDR1 reads SGHRS; CDR2 reads YFSETQ. This CDR3 spans 12 amino acids. The CDR3 protein is CASSFGRNEQFF. DNA for the CDR3: TGCGCCAGCAGCTTCGGCCGCAATGAGCAGTTCTTC.

This clone occurred a few times. CDR3: CASKGQGVVYNSPLHF. The CDR3 nucleotides read TGTGCCAGTAAAGGACAGGGGGTTGTCTATAATTCACCCCTCCACTTT. The rearrangement joins TRBV19 to TRBJ1-6, with 10 positions matching TRBD1. CDR1 and CDR2 from the germline V gene are LNHDA and SQIVND (reference sequence). V trimming: 7 bases; J trimming: 3 bases; junction bases outside the gene matches: 6. CDR3 length equals 16 residues.

V usage is TRBV7-8 and J usage is TRBJ2-2; D remains ambiguous. V lost 8 bases, J lost 1 base, and 14 bases lay in between. Germline CDR1 is SGHVS and CDR2 is FQNEAQ. This CDR3 has 15 amino acids. As DNA, the CDR3 is TGTGCCAGCCTACCCCGAACCCGGAACACCGGGGAGCTGTTTTTT. It translates to CASLPRTRNTGELFF.

The rearrangement links TRBV5-1 to TRBJ2-1; no firm D call. In germline, CDR1 is SGHRS, CDR2 YFSETQ. The V gene lost 4 bases and the J gene lost 4 bases, with 9 bases spanning the gap. The CDR3 consists of 13 residues. The CDR3 DNA reads TGCGCCAGCAGCGATGGAGATTACAATGAGCAGTTCTTC. This gives the protein CASSDGDYNEQFF.

The rearrangement links TRBV5-1 to TRBJ1-6, with D unclear. Germline V lookup: CDR1 SGHRS, CDR2 YFSETQ. With 0 bases removed from V and 3 bases from J, the gap between germline ends came to 7 bases. CDR3 size: 15 residues. The CDR3 protein is CASSLDRLYNSPLHF. Here the CDR3 DNA reads TGCGCCAGCAGCTTGGATCGGCTCTATAATTCACCCCTCCACTTT.

The gene calls are TRBV27 and TRBJ2-7, with TRBD2 matching over 13 bases. Germline V lookup: CDR1 MNHEY, CDR2 SMNVEV (reference sequence). The V segment lost 5 bases and the J segment 2 bases; nucleotides outside the gene matches: 3. The length of the CDR3 is 15 residues. This CDR3 reads CASSTGTSGTYEQYF. CDR3 DNA: TGTGCCAGCAGTACCGGGACTAGCGGGACCTACGAGCAGTACTTC.

V and J are TRBV5-1 and TRBJ2-7; D remains ambiguous. The CDR3 covers 11 residues. Trimming cost V 4 bases and J 3 bases, with 5 bases left between them. The germline gives CDR1 SGHRS, CDR2 YFSETQ. The CDR3: CASSSDYEQYF. The CDR3 coding sequence is TGCGCCAGCAGCAGCGACTACGAGCAGTACTTC.

V usage is TRBV15 and J usage is TRBJ2-3, with 16 bases that match TRBD2. The CDR3 has 20 residues. Losses at the gene ends were 0 bases for V and 2 bases for J; bases not matched to a gene: 8. Looked up from germline, CDR1 is LNHNV and CDR2 is YYDKDF (reference sequence). DNA for the CDR3: TGTGCCACCAGCAGAGATACCTTGGGACTAGCGGGGGGGCACACAGATACGCAGTATTTT. Its translation is CATSRDTLGLAGGHTDTQYF.

This rearrangement joins TRBV6-5 to TRBJ2-4; the D is unclear. Germline V CDR1 and CDR2: MNHEY, SVGAGI. Trimming pared 8 bases from V and 0 bases from J, leaving 14 bases between. The CDR3 runs to 15 residues. The CDR3 region has the DNA TGTGCCAGCGATACACGGATGCTAGCCAAAAACATTCAGTACTTC. Translated: CASDTRMLAKNIQYF.

This sequence joins TRBV5-1 and TRBJ2-2, with D possibly TRBD1 on 5 matching bases. The germline gives CDR1 SGHRS, CDR2 YFSETQ. The CDR3 consists of 14 residues. Trimming removed 7 bases at V and 5 bases at J, with 15 bases between. CDR3: CASSPRQLTGELFF. The CDR3 DNA reads as TGCGCCAGCTCGCCCAGACAGCTTACCGGGGAGCTGTTTTTT.

The chain has TRBV4-3 and TRBJ2-5; 11 nucleotides line up with TRBD2. CDR1 is LGHNA, CDR2 YSLEER, per germline. The V and J ends lost 4 bases and 4 bases, in that order; junction bases with no gene match: 11. The CDR3 covers 17 residues. The CDR3 here is CASSPTLTSGEGETQYF. The CDR3, as DNA: TGCGCCAGCAGCCCTACCTTGACTAGCGGGGAGGGAGAGACCCAGTACTTC.

The chain combines TRBV6-5 with TRBJ1-6; 7 bases align to TRBD1. CDR3 length: 14 residues. Germline V gene sequence: CDR1 MNHEY, CDR2 SVGAGI. Trimming at V came to 5 bases and at J to 4 bases, leaving 2 bases not matched to a gene. For the CDR3, the DNA is TGTGCCAGCAGTCCGGGACAGTATAATTCACCCCTCCACTTT. Protein: CASSPGQYNSPLHF.

V gene TRBV7-6 combines with J gene TRBJ2-7; 10 nucleotides agree with TRBD2. The CDR3 sequence is 15 residues long. The germline gives CDR1 SGHVS, CDR2 FNYEAQ. The V and J ends lost 4 bases and 2 bases, in that order; junction bases with no gene match: 5. DNA for the CDR3: TGTGCCAGCAGCTCGTCTAGCGGGGGAACCTACGAGCAGTACTTC. Its translation: CASSSSSGGTYEQYF. The full variable domain, rest sourced from reference TRBV7-6 and TRBJ2-7, is GAGVSQSPRYKVTKRGQDVALRCDPISGHVSLYWYRQALGQGPEFLTYFNYEAQQDKSGLPNDRFSAERPEGSISTLTIQRTEQRDSAMYRCASSSSSGGTYEQYFGPGTRLTVT.

This clone was seen at least ten times. This rearrangement joins TRBV11-2 to TRBJ2-2; D remains unclear. CDR1 is SGHAT, CDR2 FQNNGV, per germline. V was clipped by 3 bases and J by 3 bases, with 11 bases between them. This CDR3 spans 15 amino acids. CDR3 bases: TGTGCCAGCAGCTTGCTAATCCTGGACACCGGGGAGCTGTTTTTT. Its protein is CASSLLILDTGELFF.

In this sample, this clone turned up a few times. The genes are TRBV13 and TRBJ2-5; D unresolved. The CDR3 totals 13 residues. The germline CDR1 and CDR2 sequences are PRHDT and FYEKMQ (reference sequence). Trimming took off 5 bases at V and 1 base at J, with 8 bases between the two ends. CDR3 DNA: TGTGCCAGCAGCCTCGGGCCCCAAGAGACCCAGTACTTC. It encodes CASSLGPQETQYF. Drawing the rest from reference TRBV13 and TRBJ2-5, the complete variable domain is AAGVIQSPRHLIKEKRETATLKCYPIPRHDTVYWYQQGPGQDPQFLISFYEKMQSDKGSIPDRFSAQQFSDYHSELNMSSLELGDSALYFCASSLGPQETQYFGPGTRLLVL.

The chain joins TRBV14 to TRBJ2-4; 13 bases match TRBD2. The V gene end was trimmed by 2 bases and the J gene end by 7 bases; junction bases not matched to a gene: 2. The CDR3 is 15 amino acids. Germline values: CDR1 SGHDN, CDR2 FVKESK. The CDR3 region is CASSQTSGGANIQYF. The CDR3, as DNA: TGTGCCAGCAGCCAAACTAGCGGGGGGGCGAACATTCAGTACTTC.

The chain is built from TRBV30 and TRBJ2-1, with 7 bases aligning to TRBD2. V trimming: 3 bases; J trimming: 9 bases; junction bases outside the gene matches: 5. The CDR3 loop spans 12 amino acids. Germline CDR1 is GTSNPN and CDR2 is SVGIG (reference sequence). In nucleotides, the CDR3 is TGTGCCTGGAGCCGGGGGGTTGGTGAGCAGTTCTTC. This sequence encodes CAWSRGVGEQFF.

The chain employs TRBV9 and TRBJ2-1, with 10 positions matching TRBD2. The CDR3 is 18 amino acids. The ends lost 0 bases at V and 8 bases at J; junction bases unmatched: 14. The germline V gene encodes CDR1 SGDLS and CDR2 YYNGEE. CDR3: CASSVVGLAGVSWDEQFF. For the CDR3, the DNA is TGTGCCAGCAGCGTAGTAGGCCTAGCGGGAGTATCTTGGGATGAGCAGTTCTTC. The variable domain in full, completed from reference TRBV9 and TRBJ2-1, reads DSGVTQTPKHLITATGQRVTLRCSPRSGDLSVYWYQQSLDQGLQFLIQYYNGEERAKGNILERFSAQQFPDLHSELNLSSLELGDSALYFCASSVVGLAGVSWDEQFFGPGTRLTVL.

The chain couples TRBV7-9 to TRBJ2-1; 10 bases line up with TRBD1. From germline, CDR1 is SEHNR and CDR2 FQNEAQ (reference sequence). The trim removed 8 bases at V and 0 bases at J, leaving 10 bases unmatched. This CDR3 is built from 17 residues. For the CDR3, the DNA is TGTGCCAGCTCGGGGACAGGGGCCACCCACTCCTACAATGAGCAGTTCTTC. Residues: CASSGTGATHSYNEQFF. Looking up the rest from reference TRBV7-9 and TRBJ2-1 gives the full variable domain: DTGVSQNPRHKITKRGQNVTFRCDPISEHNRLYWYRQTLGQGPEFLTYFQNEAQLEKSRLLSDRFSAERPKGSFSTLEIQRTEQGDSAMYLCASSGTGATHSYNEQFFGPGTRLTVL.

The V gene is TRBV5-6, the J gene TRBJ2-5; D tentatively reads TRBD1 or TRBD2 (5 bases each). Germline assignment: CDR1 SGHDT and CDR2 YYEEEE. V was pared by 3 bases and J by 9 bases, with 12 bases between. The CDR3 consists of 12 residues. CDR3 sequence: CASSSGTGAQYF. As DNA, the CDR3 is TGTGCCAGCAGCTCCGGGACCGGAGCCCAGTACTTC.

The V call is TRBV4-3, the J call TRBJ2-7; D is unclear. Germline V gene sequence: CDR1 LGHNA, CDR2 YSLEER. V shed 1 base and J shed 1 base, with 8 bases lying between them. The CDR3 covers 14 residues. The CDR3 region is CASSQGAGSYEQYF. CDR3 bases: TGCGCCAGCAGCCAAGGTGCCGGGTCCTACGAGCAGTACTTC.

On this clone: One junction end does not reproduce the germline sequence, and a read error may be involved. The same CDR3 also results from other DNA sequences found in this sample. The chain is built from TRBV5-1 and TRBJ2-3; possibly TRBD2 for D (5 bases). Germline CDR1 SGHRS, CDR2 YFSETQ. This CDR3 is built from 16 residues. The CDR3 spells CASSLDGGFSPDTQYF. CDR3 bases: TGTGCCAGCAGCTTGGACGGCGGGTTCTCCCCAGATACGCAGTATTTT.

The gene calls are TRBV14 and TRBJ1-5, with no clear D. Trimming pared 4 bases from V and 7 bases from J, leaving 11 bases between. The CDR3 is 13 residues long. Germline CDR1 SGHDN, CDR2 FVKESK. The chain's CDR3 is CASSPYSYQPQHF. CDR3 coding DNA: TGTGCCAGCAGCCCATATTCTTACCAGCCCCAGCATTTT.

This clone was observed a handful of times. J is TRBJ1-2 and V is TRBV13; TRBD1 matches 7 bases. V dropped 5 bases and J dropped 3; count of bases not matched to a gene: 6. Germline values: CDR1 PRHDT, CDR2 FYEKMQ (reference sequence). The CDR3 has 14 residues. The CDR3 nucleotides read TGTGCCAGCAGCCCAGGACAGGAGTACTATGGCTACACCTTC. Translated, it gives CASSPGQEYYGYTF.

This clone was seen more than once but under ten times. This sequence joins TRBV6-5 and TRBJ1-2; TRBD1 aligns across 7 bases. Per germline, CDR1 MNHEY and CDR2 SVGAGI. The V and J ends lost 6 bases and 4 bases, in that order; junction bases with no gene match: 5. The CDR3 has 13 amino acids. The CDR3 DNA reads TGTGCCAGCAGCCTGGGACAGTCCTATGGCTACACCTTC. It is translated as CASSLGQSYGYTF.

The chain joins TRBV12-5 to TRBJ2-5, with 8 bases identical to TRBD1. Germline trimming cut 8 bases from V and 2 bases from J; bases unmatched to any gene: 16. Looked up from germline, CDR1 is LGHNT and CDR2 is FRNRAP. The length of the CDR3 is 17 residues. In DNA, the CDR3 is TGTGCTAGTCCAGCCTCATACGGACAGGGAGCTCAAGAGACCCAGTACTTC. This gives the protein CASPASYGQGAQETQYF.

The chain has TRBV19 and TRBJ2-7; 9 bases are shared with TRBD1. This CDR3 is 15 amino acids long. Per germline, CDR1 LNHDA and CDR2 SQIVND (reference sequence). The junction had 8 bases not matched to a gene; V was cut back by 5 bases and J by 3 bases. The chain's CDR3 is CASSDSGTGYYEQYF. CDR3 DNA: TGTGCCAGTAGTGACTCCGGGACAGGGTACTACGAGCAGTACTTC.